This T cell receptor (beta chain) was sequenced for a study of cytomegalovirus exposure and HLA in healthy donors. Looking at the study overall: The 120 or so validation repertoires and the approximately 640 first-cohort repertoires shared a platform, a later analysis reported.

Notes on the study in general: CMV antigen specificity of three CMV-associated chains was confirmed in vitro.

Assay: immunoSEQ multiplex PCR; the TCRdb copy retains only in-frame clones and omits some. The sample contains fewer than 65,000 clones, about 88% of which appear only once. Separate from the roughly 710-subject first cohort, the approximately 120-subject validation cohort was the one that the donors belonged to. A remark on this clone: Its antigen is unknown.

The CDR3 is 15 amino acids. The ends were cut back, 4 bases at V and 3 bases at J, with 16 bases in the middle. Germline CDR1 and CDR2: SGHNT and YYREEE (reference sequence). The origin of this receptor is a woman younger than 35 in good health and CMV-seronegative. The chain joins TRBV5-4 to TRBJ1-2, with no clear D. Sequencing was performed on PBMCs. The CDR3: CASSPEEGPYYGYTF. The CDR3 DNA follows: TGTGCCAGCAGCCCAGAAGAGGGTCCCTACTATGGCTACACCTTC.